These T cell receptor beta chains were read from a single sample in a study of T cells after yellow fever vaccination. In TCRdb, the 5' RACE reads were re-called with MiXCR into one record per CDR3 protein. The sample lists 95,000 to 150,000 distinct CDR3 sequences; roughly 15% were seen once. Sequencing was performed on CD8+ T cells sorted from PBMCs, taken 5 days after the yellow fever booster vaccination. Receptors were obtained from a man aged 18 to 29 who received the YFV17D yellow fever vaccine. CDR3s include the opening cysteine and the closing phenylalanine or tryptophan. A D gene is named only where the DNA matches it firmly. Clone size appears in some rows only: once, few, many, or a class for an expanded clone.

cdr3_aa	cdr3_nt	clone_size	cdr3_length	v_call	j_call	d_call
CASSQDGKGYQPQHF	TGCGCCAGCAGCCAAGATGGAAAGGGTTATCAGCCCCAGCATTTT	few	15	TRBV4-1	TRBJ1-5	.
CASSPTGQTYNEQFF	TGTGCCAGCAGCCCGACGGGACAGACATACAATGAGCAGTTCTTC	.	15	TRBV9	TRBJ2-1	TRBD1
CASSLETTDTQYF	TGTGCCAGCAGCTTAGAGACCACAGATACGCAGTATTTT	few	13	TRBV7-3	TRBJ2-3	.
CSAREPQGLFGHEQYF	TGCAGTGCTAGAGAACCACAGGGGCTCTTCGGTCACGAGCAGTACTTC	.	16	TRBV20-1	TRBJ2-7	TRBD1
CASSQDRLAVERSSGANVLTF	TGCGCCAGCAGCCAAGATCGTCTGGCAGTAGAAAGGAGCTCTGGGGCCAACGTCCTGACTTTC	.	21	TRBV4-3	TRBJ2-6	.
CSARSEDSSYEQYF	TGCAGTGCTCGTAGTGAGGATAGCTCCTACGAGCAGTACTTC	.	14	TRBV20-1	TRBJ2-7	.
CASSPPGASYNEQFF	TGTGCCAGCTCACCACCAGGGGCGTCCTACAATGAGCAGTTCTTC	.	15	TRBV18	TRBJ2-1	.
CSVSRKKDTEAFF	TGCAGCGTTTCTCGGAAGAAGGACACTGAAGCTTTCTTT	few	13	TRBV29-1	TRBJ1-1	.
CASSPGQGLTDTQYF	TGTGCCAGCAGCCCTGGACAGGGACTCACAGATACGCAGTATTTT	many	15	TRBV11-2	TRBJ2-3	TRBD1
CATSRDRRGDEQFF	TGTGCCACCAGCAGAGATCGGCGAGGGGATGAGCAGTTCTTC	few	14	TRBV15	TRBJ2-1	.
CASSSRDGSNQPQHF	TGTGCCAGTAGTAGCCGGGACGGTAGCAATCAGCCCCAGCATTTT	.	15	TRBV19	TRBJ1-5	.
CASSLFGNTGELFF	TGTGCCAGCAGCTTATTCGGGAACACCGGGGAGCTGTTTTTT	many	14	TRBV7-2	TRBJ2-2	.
CATSRYGTGEDGYTF	TGTGCCACCAGCAGGTACGGGACAGGGGAAGATGGCTACACCTTC	few	15	TRBV15	TRBJ1-2	TRBD1
CASSPSGFLMKQYF	TGTGCCAGCAGCCCATCAGGGTTCCTTATGAAGCAGTACTTC	few	14	TRBV9	TRBJ2-7	.
CASLGGREQFF	TGTGCCAGCCTCGGGGGAAGAGAGCAGTTCTTC	few	11	TRBV11-1	TRBJ2-1	.
CASSDSIYGASTDTQYF	TGTGCCAGCAGTGACTCCATATACGGTGCTAGCACAGATACGCAGTATTTT	few	17	TRBV6-4	TRBJ2-3	.
CASSSLDSPEAFF	TGTGCCAGCAGCTCCTTGGACAGTCCTGAAGCTTTCTTT	few	13	TRBV7-8	TRBJ1-1	.
CASIIRGVSGETQYF	TGTGCCAGCATCATCCGAGGGGTTTCCGGAGAGACCCAGTACTTC	.	15	TRBV6-6	TRBJ2-5	.
CASSRTSGYYEQYF	TGTGCCAGCTCACGGACTAGCGGCTACTACGAGCAGTACTTC	few	14	TRBV6-5	TRBJ2-7	TRBD2
CASSLTVWPRDTEAFF	TGTGCCAGCAGTTTAACGGTGTGGCCCAGGGACACTGAAGCTTTCTTT	many	16	TRBV12-3/TRBV12-4	TRBJ1-1	.
CASSFGSATTYEQYF	TGTGCCAGCAGCTTCGGGTCGGCTACCACCTACGAGCAGTACTTC	few	15	TRBV7-2	TRBJ2-7	.
CASSSPSGTESSGANVLTF	TGTGCCAGCAGCTCTCCGTCTGGGACGGAGAGCTCTGGGGCCAACGTCCTGACTTTC	once	19	TRBV7-2	TRBJ2-6	.
CASSSAVTYEQYF	TGTGCCAGCAGCTCCGCAGTAACCTACGAGCAGTACTTC	few	13	TRBV7-8	TRBJ2-7	.
CASSPGSGSYNEQFF	TGTGCCAGCAGTCCAGGGTCGGGGTCCTACAATGAGCAGTTCTTC	.	15	TRBV27	TRBJ2-1	.
CSVEGGGYPLRYDEQFF	TGCAGCGTTGAGGGCGGGGGATACCCCCTAAGGTACGATGAGCAGTTCTTC	.	17	TRBV29-1	TRBJ2-1	TRBD2
CAIEAPGGGGGEQFF	TGTGCCATCGAGGCACCCGGTGGGGGGGGCGGGGAGCAGTTCTTC	.	15	TRBV10-3	TRBJ2-1	.
CASSYPVTGAYTEAFF	TGTGCCAGCAGTTACCCGGTGACAGGGGCGTACACTGAAGCTTTCTTT	.	16	TRBV6-2/TRBV6-3	TRBJ1-1	TRBD1
CASSPSLTGYINEQFF	TGTGCCAGCAGTCCTTCCCTGACAGGTTATATCAATGAGCAGTTCTTC	.	16	TRBV6-6	TRBJ2-1	.